This T cell receptor beta chain emerged from a study of T-cell reconstitution after alpha-beta-depleted transplantation in children. Study-level results: There were reportedly several hundred expanded graft clones from which alpha-beta T cells came about two months after transplant. It was surviving recipient T cells and thymic progenitors that gave some patients high TCRbeta diversity at day 60. The main origin of T-cell counts and diversity one year after transplant was newly produced T cells.

For TCRbeta, the library was prepared with unique molecular identifiers. TCRdb re-called the PCR reads with MiXCR, one entry per CDR3 protein. The table lists about 830,000 distinct CDR3 sequences, roughly 15% of them singletons. This clonotype has more than one count but fewer than ten. Its antigen remains unidentified. CDR1 is MNHNS, CDR2 SASEGT, per germline. V shed 7 bases and J 4 bases; nucleotides not matched to a gene: 7. The CDR3 has 14 residues. The TCR was taken from a male patient under 18 who had a stem cell transplant for acute lymphoblastic leukemia, so the T cells may come from the graft donor. This rearrangement joins TRBV6-1 to TRBJ2-1; 7 bases are a match to TRBD2. Sample: PBMCs, mostly from graft donor cells, taken 360 days after TCRalphabeta/CD19-depleted stem cell transplant. The CDR3 is CASNPGGGYNEQFF. The CDR3, as DNA: TGTGCCAGCAACCCTGGGGGGGGGTACAATGAGCAGTTCTTC.